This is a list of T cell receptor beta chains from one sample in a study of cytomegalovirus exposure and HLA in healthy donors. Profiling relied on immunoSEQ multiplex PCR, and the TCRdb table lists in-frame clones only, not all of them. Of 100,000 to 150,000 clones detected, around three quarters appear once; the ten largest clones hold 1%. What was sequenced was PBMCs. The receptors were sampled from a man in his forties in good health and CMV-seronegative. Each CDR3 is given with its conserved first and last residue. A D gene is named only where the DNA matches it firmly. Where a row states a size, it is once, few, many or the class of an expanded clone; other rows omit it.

CASSLSTGVGYEQYF,TGCGCCAGCAGCTTGTCTACAGGGGTGGGATACGAGCAGTACTTC,TRBD1,TRBJ2-7,TRBV5-1,once
CASSGTSGREQETQYF,TGTGCCAGCAGCGGGACTAGCGGGAGAGAACAAGAGACCCAGTACTTC,TRBD2,TRBJ2-5,TRBV2,.
CASRNLGGWFF,TGTGCCAGCAGAAATCTAGGCGGCTGGTTCTTC,.,TRBJ2-1,TRBV2,.
CAGSLVERGIEAFF,TGCGCCGGCAGCTTGGTAGAGCGGGGGATTGAAGCTTTCTTT,.,TRBJ1-1,TRBV5-1,once
CASSVGQGGTEAFF,TGTGCCAGCAGTGTCGGACAGGGTGGCACTGAAGCTTTCTTT,TRBD1,TRBJ1-1,TRBV2,.
CASSVTSEETQYF,TGTGCCAGCAGTGTGACTAGCGAAGAGACCCAGTACTTC,TRBD2,TRBJ2-5,TRBV28,.
CASSFGGSTNEKLFF,TGTGCCAGCAGCTTTGGCGGATCAACTAATGAAAAACTGTTTTTT,.,TRBJ1-4,TRBV7-9,.
CASSSGQGANYGYTF,TGCGCCAGCAGCAGCGGACAGGGGGCTAACTATGGCTACACCTTC,TRBD1,TRBJ1-2,TRBV5-1,.
CASSVVGLAGLEQFF,TGTGCCAGCAGCGTAGTTGGACTAGCGGGTTTGGAGCAGTTCTTC,TRBD2,TRBJ2-1,TRBV9,.
CASNQAGTYNTGELFF,TGTGCCAGTAACCAAGCCGGGACTTATAACACCGGGGAGCTGTTTTTT,.,TRBJ2-2,TRBV19,.
CASSVTPTSFYEQYF,TGTGCCAGCAGCGTCACCCCGACTAGTTTTTACGAGCAGTACTTC,.,TRBJ2-7,TRBV9,.